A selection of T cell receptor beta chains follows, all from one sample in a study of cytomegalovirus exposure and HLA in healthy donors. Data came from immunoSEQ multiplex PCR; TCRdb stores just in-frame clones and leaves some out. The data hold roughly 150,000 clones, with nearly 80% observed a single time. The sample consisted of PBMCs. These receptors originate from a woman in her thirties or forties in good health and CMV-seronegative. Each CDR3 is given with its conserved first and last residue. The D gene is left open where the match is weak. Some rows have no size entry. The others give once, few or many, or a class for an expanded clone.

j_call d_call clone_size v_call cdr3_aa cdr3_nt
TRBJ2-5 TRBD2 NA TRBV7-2 CASSQGPAGVQETQYF TGTGCCAGCAGCCAGGGCCCAGCGGGGGTCCAAGAGACCCAGTACTTC
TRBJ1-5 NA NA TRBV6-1 CASSERSFNQPQHF TGTGCCAGCAGTGAACGGTCCTTTAATCAGCCCCAGCATTTT
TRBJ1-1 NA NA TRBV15 CATSQAGMATEAFF TGTGCCACCAGCCAGGCAGGGATGGCCACTGAAGCTTTCTTT
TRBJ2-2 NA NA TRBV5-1 CASSPPRFGSVANTGELFF TGCGCCAGCAGCCCCCCCCGGTTTGGTAGCGTCGCGAACACCGGGGAGCTGTTTTTT
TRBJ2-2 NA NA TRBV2 CASRGHHTGELFF TGTGCCAGCAGGGGACACCACACCGGGGAGCTGTTTTTT
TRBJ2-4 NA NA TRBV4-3 CASSQDSQGLLAKNIQYF TGCGCCAGCAGCCAAGATAGTCAGGGGCTGTTAGCCAAAAACATTCAGTACTTC
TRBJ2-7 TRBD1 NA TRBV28 CASRETWDRSYEQYF TGTGCCAGCAGAGAGACGTGGGACAGGTCCTACGAGCAGTACTTC
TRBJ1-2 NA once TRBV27 CASSSTGRGGYTF TGTGCCAGCAGTTCGACAGGACGAGGCGGCTACACCTTC
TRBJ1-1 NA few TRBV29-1 CSVSGGTEAFF TGCAGCGTTTCGGGGGGCACTGAAGCTTTCTTT
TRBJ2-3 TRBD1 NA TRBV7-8 CASSLWDRSTDTQYF TGTGCCAGCAGCTTATGGGACAGGAGCACAGATACGCAGTATTTT
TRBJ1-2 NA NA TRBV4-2 CASSQNTGYGYTF TGTGCCAGCAGCCAAAATACAGGCTATGGCTACACCTTC
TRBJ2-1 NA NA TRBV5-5 CASSLFRQGGNNEQFF TGTGCCAGCAGCTTGTTTCGGCAGGGGGGCAACAATGAGCAGTTCTTC
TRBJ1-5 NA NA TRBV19 CASSTRRLQPQHF TGTGCCAGTAGCACCAGGAGGCTTCAGCCCCAGCATTTT
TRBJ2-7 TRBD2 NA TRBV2 CASSGTSGSGSYEQYF TGTGCCAGCAGTGGGACTAGCGGGTCGGGGTCCTACGAGCAGTACTTC
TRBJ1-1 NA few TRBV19 CATSSRAGKNLNTEAFF TGTGCCACCTCCTCCCGTGCAGGAAAAAATCTGAACACTGAAGCTTTCTTT
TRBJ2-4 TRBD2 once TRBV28 CASRNSGVSSQYF TGTGCCAGCAGAAATAGCGGGGTGAGCAGTCAGTACTTC
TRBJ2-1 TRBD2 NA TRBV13 CASSLMREGSGEQFF TGTGCCAGCAGCTTAATGCGGGAGGGCTCAGGTGAGCAGTTCTTC
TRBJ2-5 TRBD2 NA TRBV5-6 CASSLGGGQETQYF TGTGCCAGCAGCTTAGGCGGGGGGCAAGAGACCCAGTACTTC
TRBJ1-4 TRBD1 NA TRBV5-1 CASSYDREEKLFF TGCGCCAGCAGTTATGACAGGGAGGAAAAACTGTTTTTT
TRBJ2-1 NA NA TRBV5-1 CASSLAGEQFF TGCGCCAGCAGCTTGGCGGGGGAGCAGTTCTTC
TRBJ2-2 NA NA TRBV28 CASTRGANTGELFF TGTGCCAGCACCCGGGGGGCTAACACCGGGGAGCTGTTTTTT
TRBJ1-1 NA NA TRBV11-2 CASSLEAGRVRKTFF TGTGCCAGCAGCTTAGAGGCGGGACGGGTAAGGAAAACTTTCTTT
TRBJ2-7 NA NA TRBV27 CASKNRQYGEQYF TGTGCCAGCAAAAACCGACAGTATGGCGAGCAGTACTTC
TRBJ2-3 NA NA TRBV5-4 CASSSGGGRSTDTQYF TGTGCCAGCAGCTCCGGGGGTGGACGGAGCACAGATACGCAGTATTTT
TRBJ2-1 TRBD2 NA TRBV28 CASGGGGISYNEQFF TGTGCCAGCGGGGGGGGAGGAATTTCCTACAATGAGCAGTTCTTC
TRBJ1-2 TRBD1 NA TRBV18 CASSPAGGAAGYTF TGTGCCAGCTCACCAGCAGGGGGCGCGGCGGGCTACACCTTC
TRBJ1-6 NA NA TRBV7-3 CASSLRGSDYNSPLHF TGTGCCAGCAGCTTAAGGGGCAGCGACTATAATTCACCCCTCCACTTT
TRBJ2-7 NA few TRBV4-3 CASGDSYEQYF TGCGCCAGCGGCGACAGCTACGAGCAGTACTTC
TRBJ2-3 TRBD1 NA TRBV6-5 CASTPGQETDTQYF TGTGCCAGCACACCGGGACAGGAAACAGATACGCAGTATTTT
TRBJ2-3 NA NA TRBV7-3 CASSTLGVAPVTDTQYF TGTGCCAGCAGCACACTCGGAGTCGCTCCTGTCACAGATACGCAGTATTTT
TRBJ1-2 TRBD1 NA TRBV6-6 CASSPMTGGVYGYTF TGTGCCAGCAGCCCAATGACAGGGGGCGTCTATGGCTACACCTTC
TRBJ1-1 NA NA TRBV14 CASSQITGNTEAFF TGTGCCAGCAGCCAAATCACGGGAAACACTGAAGCTTTCTTT
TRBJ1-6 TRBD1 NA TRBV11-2 CASSEDRASYNSPLHF TGTGCCAGCAGCGAAGACAGGGCCTCCTATAATTCACCCCTCCACTTT
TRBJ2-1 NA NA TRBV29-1 CSGQTETYNEQFF TGCAGCGGCCAGACAGAGACCTACAATGAGCAGTTCTTC
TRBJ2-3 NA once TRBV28 CASSPYLRGRGTDTQYF TGTGCCAGCAGTCCATATCTCAGGGGTCGGGGCACAGATACGCAGTATTTT
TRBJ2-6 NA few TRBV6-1 CASNRVGANVLTF TGTGCCAGCAACAGGGTAGGGGCCAACGTCCTGACTTTC
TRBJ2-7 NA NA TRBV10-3 CATRTLSTAEQYF TGTGCCACCCGGACTCTTTCGACGGCCGAGCAGTACTTC
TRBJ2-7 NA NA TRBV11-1 CASSPWTADEQYF TGTGCCAGCAGCCCCTGGACAGCAGACGAGCAGTACTTC
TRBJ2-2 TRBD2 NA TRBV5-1 CASNDRGSGTNTGELFF TGCGCCAGCAACGACCGGGGTAGCGGGACGAACACCGGGGAGCTGTTTTTT
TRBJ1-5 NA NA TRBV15 CATSRELTNDQPQHF TGTGCCACCAGCAGAGAGCTGACAAACGATCAGCCCCAGCATTTT
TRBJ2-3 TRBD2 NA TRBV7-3 CASSPHRLAGGADTQYF TGTGCCAGCAGCCCCCATCGACTAGCGGGAGGAGCAGATACGCAGTATTTT
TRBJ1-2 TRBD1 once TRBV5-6 CASSFPRQGSYGYTF TGTGCCAGCAGCTTCCCGCGACAGGGGTCCTATGGCTACACCTTC
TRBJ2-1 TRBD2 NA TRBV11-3 CASSLAGGPGNEQFF TGTGCCAGCAGCTTAGCGGGAGGGCCGGGCAATGAGCAGTTCTTC
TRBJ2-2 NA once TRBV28 CASSLVSLARAGELFF TGTGCCAGCAGTTTAGTCTCGCTAGCGAGGGCCGGGGAGCTGTTTTTT
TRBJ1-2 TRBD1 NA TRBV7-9 CASSLFSRQGWGGYTF TGTGCCAGCAGCTTGTTCAGTCGACAGGGATGGGGTGGCTACACCTTC
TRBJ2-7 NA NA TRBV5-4 CASSLVGGEQYF TGTGCCAGCAGCTTGGTCGGGGGTGAGCAGTACTTC
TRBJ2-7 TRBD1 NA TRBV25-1 CASSERQGLGEQYF TGTGCCAGCAGTGAGAGACAGGGGCTAGGCGAGCAGTACTTC
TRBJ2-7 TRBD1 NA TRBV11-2 CASSSGTASYEQYF TGTGCCAGCAGCTCGGGGACAGCCTCCTACGAGCAGTACTTC
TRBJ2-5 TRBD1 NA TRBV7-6 CASTRTGGEQYF TGTGCCAGCACCCGAACAGGGGGAGAGCAGTACTTC
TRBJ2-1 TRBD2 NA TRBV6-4 CASSGTSGSDYNEQFF TGTGCCAGCAGTGGGACTAGCGGGAGCGATTACAATGAGCAGTTCTTC
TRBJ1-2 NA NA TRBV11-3 CASSPRGIYGYTF TGTGCCAGCAGCCCCAGGGGAATCTATGGCTACACCTTC
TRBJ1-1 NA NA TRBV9 CASSKQGSNTEAFF TGTGCCAGCAGCAAACAGGGTTCGAACACTGAAGCTTTCTTT
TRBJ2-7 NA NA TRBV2 CASSRRQRYEQYF TGTGCCAGCAGTAGGAGGCAGAGGTACGAGCAGTACTTC
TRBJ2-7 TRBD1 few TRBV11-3 CASSLPGQGNEQYF TGTGCCAGCAGCTTACCGGGACAGGGGAACGAGCAGTACTTC
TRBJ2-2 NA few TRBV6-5 CASTRSNTGELFF TGTGCCAGCACGAGGAGTAACACCGGGGAGCTGTTTTTT
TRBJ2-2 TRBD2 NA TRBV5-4 CASSLGLAGTGELFF TGTGCCAGCAGTTTAGGACTAGCGGGGACCGGGGAGCTGTTTTTT
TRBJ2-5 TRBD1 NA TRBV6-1 CASSENRGFRETQYF TGTGCCAGCAGTGAGAACAGGGGGTTTCGGGAGACCCAGTACTTC
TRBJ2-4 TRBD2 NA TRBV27 CASSGGTSGGASKNIQYF TGTGCCAGCAGTGGCGGGACTAGCGGGGGGGCCAGCAAAAACATTCAGTACTTC
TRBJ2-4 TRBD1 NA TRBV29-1 CSVEEQGGIQYF TGCAGCGTTGAAGAACAGGGGGGCATTCAGTACTTC